Below are 10 T cell receptor beta chains sequenced from a single sample in a study of blood T cell repertoires in COVID-19. The data were produced by immunoSEQ multiplex PCR, yet TCRdb's version contains in-frame clones alone and is incomplete. The sample has some 80,000 clones, 75% to 90% seen once. The source material was peripheral blood. The receptors originated from a human donor in a cohort sampled during active COVID-19.

The chain employs TRBV2 and TRBJ1-1; D gene ambiguous. Trimming removed 3 bases at V and 2 bases at J, with 4 bases between. CDR3 length: 12 amino acids. Germline assignment: CDR1 SNHLY and CDR2 FYNNEI. CDR3 DNA: TGTGCCAGCAGTGACAGAAACACTGAAGCTTTCTTT. It is translated as CASSDRNTEAFF.

This clone was detected once. The gene calls are TRBV19 and TRBJ1-2; 7 nucleotides align to TRBD1. V trimming: 6 bases; J trimming: 2 bases; junction bases outside the gene matches: 9. Germline loops: CDR1 LNHDA, CDR2 SQIVND (reference sequence). The CDR3 is 15 amino acids. In nucleotides, the CDR3 is TGTGCCAGTAGCCCGACAGGGCCTCTAAACTATGGCTACACCTTC. It yields the protein CASSPTGPLNYGYTF.

This clone came up once. The V gene is TRBV6-5, the J gene TRBJ2-7; 12 bases match TRBD1. CDR3 length equals 16 residues. Germline CDR1 MNHEY, CDR2 SVGAGI. V shed 2 bases and J 1 base; nucleotides not matched to a gene: 3. The CDR3 region is CASSYPGQGASYEQYF. The CDR3 DNA reads as TGTGCCAGCAGTTACCCGGGACAGGGGGCTTCCTACGAGCAGTACTTC.

V is TRBV6-2 or TRBV6-3 and J is TRBJ1-5; D may be TRBD1 (5 bases). The CDR3 covers 12 residues. Trimming left V 4 bases short and J 8 bases short, with 9 bases between. Germline V CDR1 and CDR2: MNHEY, SVGEGT. CDR3 sequence (DNA): TGTGCCAGCAGTTCCGTAGGGGAGCCCCAGCATTTT. Protein sequence: CASSSVGEPQHF.

The chain couples TRBV4-3 to TRBJ2-6, with 9 bases identical to TRBD1. Trimming cost V 5 bases and J 4 bases; bases outside gene matches: 15. CDR1 and CDR2 (germline): LGHNA, YSLEER. CDR3 length equals 19 residues. The CDR3 sequence: CASSKFSDRGFSGANVLTF. DNA for the CDR3: TGCGCCAGCAGCAAATTTTCCGACAGGGGGTTCTCCGGGGCCAACGTCCTGACTTTC.

This chain uses TRBV4-1 with TRBJ2-7; the match to TRBD1 covers 11 bases. The CDR3 consists of 17 residues. Germline CDR1 reads MGHRA; CDR2 reads YSYEKL. V was pared by 3 bases and J by 3 bases, with 10 bases of the junction left unmatched. The CDR3 bases are TGCGCCAGCAGCCAGACCGATTTTGGGACAGGGGGCTACGAGCAGTACTTC. This sequence encodes CASSQTDFGTGGYEQYF.

This chain links TRBV6-5 with TRBJ2-7; possible D gene TRBD2, 6 bases. The length of the CDR3 is 12 residues. Trimming pared 8 bases from V and 2 bases from J, leaving 10 bases between. Germline V CDR1 and CDR2: MNHEY, SVGAGI. Here the CDR3 reads CASAGNAYEQYF. The CDR3 region has the DNA TGTGCCAGCGCGGGAAACGCCTACGAGCAGTACTTC.

V gene TRBV2 combines with J gene TRBJ1-6; D gene ambiguous. Germline CDR1 and CDR2: SNHLY and FYNNEI. The CDR3 is made up of 13 amino acids. The V end was cut by 0 bases, the J end by 11 bases, with 8 bases between. The CDR3 DNA reads TGTGCCAGCAGTGAAGCGATACGGGCACCCCTCCACTTT. Protein: CASSEAIRAPLHF.

This clone was counted a single time. The chain carries TRBV27 and TRBJ2-3; 8 bases are shared with TRBD1. Germline V CDR1 and CDR2: MNHEY, SMNVEV (reference sequence). The length of the CDR3 is 16 residues. The ends lost 2 bases at V and 3 bases at J; junction bases unmatched: 7. The CDR3 DNA reads as TGTGCCAGCAGTTTACAGGGGGCGTTCATAACAGATACGCAGTATTTT. This translates into CASSLQGAFITDTQYF.

The gene calls are TRBV19 and TRBJ2-1, with D perhaps TRBD2 (5 bases). The CDR3 runs 13 residues. CDR1 and CDR2 from the germline V gene are LNHDA and SQIVND (reference sequence). V lost 8 bases to trimming and J lost 3 bases, with 11 bases between them. The CDR3 DNA is TGTGCCAGTCGTCGGGGAAGCTACAATGAGCAGTTCTTC. Its translation: CASRRGSYNEQFF.